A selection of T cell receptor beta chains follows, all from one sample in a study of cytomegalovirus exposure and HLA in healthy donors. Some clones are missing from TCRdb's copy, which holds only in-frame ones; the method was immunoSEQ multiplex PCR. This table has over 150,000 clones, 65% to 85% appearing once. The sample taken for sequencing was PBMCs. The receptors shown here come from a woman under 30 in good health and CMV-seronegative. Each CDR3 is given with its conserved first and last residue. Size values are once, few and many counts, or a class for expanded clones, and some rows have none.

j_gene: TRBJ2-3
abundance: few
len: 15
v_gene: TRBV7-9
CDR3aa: CASSSRLASTDTQYF

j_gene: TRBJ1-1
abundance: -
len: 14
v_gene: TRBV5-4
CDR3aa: CASSLGDRDTEAFF

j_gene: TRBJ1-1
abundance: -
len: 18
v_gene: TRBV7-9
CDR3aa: CASSPKAWGQRGNTEAFF

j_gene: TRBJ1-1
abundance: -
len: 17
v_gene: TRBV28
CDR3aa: CASRRYRQGYPNTEAFF

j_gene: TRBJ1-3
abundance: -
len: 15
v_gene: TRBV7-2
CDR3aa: CASSPPGGVGNTIYF

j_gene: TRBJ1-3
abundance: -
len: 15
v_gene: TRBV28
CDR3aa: CASTLPADSGNTIYF

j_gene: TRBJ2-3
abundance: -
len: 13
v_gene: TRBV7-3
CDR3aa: CASSFQYGDTQYF

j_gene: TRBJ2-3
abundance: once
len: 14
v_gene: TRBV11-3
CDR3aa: CASSLGLATDTQYF

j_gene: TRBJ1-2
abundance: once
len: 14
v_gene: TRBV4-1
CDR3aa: CASSQGAGLGGYTF

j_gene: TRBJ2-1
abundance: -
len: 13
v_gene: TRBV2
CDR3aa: CASRWTSGDQQFF

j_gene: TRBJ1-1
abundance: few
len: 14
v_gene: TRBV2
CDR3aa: CASSRWGPHTEAFF

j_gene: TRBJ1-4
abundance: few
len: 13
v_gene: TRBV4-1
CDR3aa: CASSQVRIEKLFF

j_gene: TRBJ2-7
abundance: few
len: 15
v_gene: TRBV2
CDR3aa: CASSGGLAGSYEQYF

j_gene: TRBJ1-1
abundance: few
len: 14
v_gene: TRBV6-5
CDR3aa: CASSYRGMNTEAFF

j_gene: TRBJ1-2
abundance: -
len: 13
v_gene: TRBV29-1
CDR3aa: CSVAGDEVYGYTF

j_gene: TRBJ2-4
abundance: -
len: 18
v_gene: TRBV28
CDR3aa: CASSGEGTSGRPKNIQYF

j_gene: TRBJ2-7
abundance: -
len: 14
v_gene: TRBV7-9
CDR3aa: CASSLSGQTYEQYF

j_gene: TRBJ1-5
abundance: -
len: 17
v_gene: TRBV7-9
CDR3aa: CASSHRTKDFSNQPQHF

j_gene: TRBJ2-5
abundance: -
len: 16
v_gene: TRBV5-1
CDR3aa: CASSLGFRLELETQYF

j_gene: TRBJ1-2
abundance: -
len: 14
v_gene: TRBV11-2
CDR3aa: CASSLAGREHGYTF

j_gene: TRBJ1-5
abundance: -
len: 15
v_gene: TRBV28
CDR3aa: CASRLSQGRNQPQHF

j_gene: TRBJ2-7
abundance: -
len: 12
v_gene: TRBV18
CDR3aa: CASSQQTYEQYF

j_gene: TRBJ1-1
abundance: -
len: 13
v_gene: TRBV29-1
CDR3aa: CSVGGRMAAEAFF

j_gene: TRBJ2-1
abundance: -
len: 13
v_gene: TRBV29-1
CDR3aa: CSVVGTANNEQFF

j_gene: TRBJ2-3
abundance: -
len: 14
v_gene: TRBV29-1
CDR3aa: CSVEEAGSTDTQYF

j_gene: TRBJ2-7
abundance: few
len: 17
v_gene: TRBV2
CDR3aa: CASSARTSGIMSYEQYF

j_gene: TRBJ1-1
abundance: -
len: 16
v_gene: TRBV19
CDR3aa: CASSPRSTGGSGEAFF

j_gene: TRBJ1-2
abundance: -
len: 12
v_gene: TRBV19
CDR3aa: CASSFRGYGYTF

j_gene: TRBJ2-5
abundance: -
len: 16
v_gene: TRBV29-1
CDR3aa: CSVKITGTGGEKTQYF

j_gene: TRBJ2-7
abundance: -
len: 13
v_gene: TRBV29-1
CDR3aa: CSVEEPQGYEQYF

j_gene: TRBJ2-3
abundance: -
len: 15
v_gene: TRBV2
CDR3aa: CASSDSAGRTDTQYF

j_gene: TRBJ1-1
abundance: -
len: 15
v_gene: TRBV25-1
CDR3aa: CASSELARGDTEAFF

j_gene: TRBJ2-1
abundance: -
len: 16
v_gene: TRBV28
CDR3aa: CASSPKGLASHNEQFF

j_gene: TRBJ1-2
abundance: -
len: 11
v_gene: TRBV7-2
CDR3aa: CACRASGGYTF

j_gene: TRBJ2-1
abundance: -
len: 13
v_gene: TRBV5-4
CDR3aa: CASSLVESDEQFF

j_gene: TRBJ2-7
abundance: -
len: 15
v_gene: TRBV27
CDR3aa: CASRWGLAHSYEQYF

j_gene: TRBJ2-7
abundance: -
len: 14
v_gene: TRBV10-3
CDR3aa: CAIRGGTAIYEQYF

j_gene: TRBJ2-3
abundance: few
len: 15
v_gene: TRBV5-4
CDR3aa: CASSLGLAGTDTQYF

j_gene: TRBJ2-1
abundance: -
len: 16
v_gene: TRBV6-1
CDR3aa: CASSEATAGGWKKQFF

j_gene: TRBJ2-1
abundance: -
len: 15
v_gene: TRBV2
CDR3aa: CASNSRKGAHNEQFF

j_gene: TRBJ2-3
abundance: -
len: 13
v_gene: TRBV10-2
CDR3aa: CASTTGLPDTQYF

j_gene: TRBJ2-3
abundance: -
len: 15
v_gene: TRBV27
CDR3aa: CASSTPGHRTDTQYF

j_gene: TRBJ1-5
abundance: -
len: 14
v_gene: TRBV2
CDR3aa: CASSRDRFNQPQHF

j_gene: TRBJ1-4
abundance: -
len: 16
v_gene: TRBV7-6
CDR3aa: CASSLLGTEKGEKLFF

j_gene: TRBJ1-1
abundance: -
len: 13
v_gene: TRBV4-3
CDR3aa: CASSRSEDSEAFF